This T cell receptor beta chain originates from a study of early T cells in non-severe SARS-CoV-2 infection. TCRdb fed the 5' RACE reads into MiXCR, producing one record per CDR3 protein. The sample contains 70,000 to 85,000 distinct CDR3 sequences, approximately 13% of which appear only once. Germline CDR1 reads SGHTA; CDR2 reads FQGTGA. This CDR3 is 13 amino acids long. Between the trimmed V and J ends, which lost 2 bases and 10 bases, there was a span of 9 bases. The sample taken for sequencing was whole blood. This sequence was found in an adult who was a healthcare worker with PCR-confirmed SARS-CoV-2 infection or an uninfected control (not recorded which). V and J are TRBV7-3 and TRBJ1-6; D unresolved. CDR3 region: CASSLSAGSPLHF. The DNA for the CDR3 is TGTGCCAGCAGCTTATCCGCAGGCTCACCCCTCCACTTT.